One and the same sample provided the 27 T cell receptor beta chains below, sequenced in a study of T cell responses to AZD1222 COVID-19 vaccine. The repertoire was sequenced with immunoSEQ multiplex PCR; TCRdb's copy has only in-frame clones and lacks some. In the table there are approximately 150,000 clones, more than 80% of which are singletons. The sequencing here drew on peripheral blood, taken on day 0 of AZD1222 vaccination. Receptors originate from an adult in good health.

This clone has a single count. J is TRBJ2-7 and V is TRBV3-1 (or the pseudogene TRBV3-2), with D unclear. CDR1 and CDR2 (germline): LGHDT, YNNKEL (reference sequence). The CDR3 has 14 amino acids. V lost 4 bases, J lost 0 bases, and 10 bases lay in between. Written as DNA, the CDR3 is TGTGCCAGCAGCCCCACTGAGCCCTCCTACGAGCAGTACTTC. Translating gives CASSPTEPSYEQYF.

J is TRBJ1-5 and V is TRBV2; D gene ambiguous. The germline V gene encodes CDR1 SNHLY and CDR2 FYNNEI. The V end lost 4 bases, the J end lost 5 bases, and 12 bases lay between the germline ends. CDR3 length: 14 residues. CDR3 region: CASSATEADQPQHF. CDR3 coding DNA: TGTGCCAGCAGTGCTACCGAGGCGGATCAGCCCCAGCATTTT.

The gene calls are TRBV7-2 and TRBJ2-1; 9 nucleotides align to TRBD2. V shed 0 bases, J shed 5 bases, and the junction held 5 bases outside the gene matches. Germline values: CDR1 SGHTA, CDR2 FQGNSA. The CDR3 is 16 amino acids. CDR3 bases: TGTGCCAGCAGCTTAGCGCGGCTAGCGGGGAACAATGAGCAGTTCTTC. Protein sequence: CASSLARLAGNNEQFF.

This chain connects TRBV3-1 (or the pseudogene TRBV3-2) to TRBJ2-7, with TRBD2 matching over 13 bases. This CDR3 is 17 amino acids long. V lost 1 base to trimming and J lost 0 bases; unmatched junction nucleotides: 3. From germline, CDR1 is LGHDT and CDR2 YNNKEL (reference sequence). This chain's CDR3 is CASSQAGLAGSSYEQYF. The CDR3, as DNA: TGTGCCAGCAGCCAAGCGGGACTAGCGGGGTCCTCCTACGAGCAGTACTTC.

This chain links TRBV30 with TRBJ1-1, with a weak D call TRBD1 (6 bases). The CDR3 contains 15 residues. Germline V gene sequence: CDR1 GTSNPN, CDR2 SVGIG (reference sequence). Trimming pared 3 bases from V and 1 base from J, leaving 15 bases between. CDR3 region: CAWRNRGGANTEAFF. For the CDR3, the DNA is TGTGCCTGGAGAAATAGAGGGGGGGCGAACACTGAAGCTTTCTTT.

The rearrangement uses TRBV28 and TRBJ2-3; 8 nucleotides align to TRBD2. V lost 7 bases and J lost 3; bases outside the gene matches: 9. From germline, CDR1 is MDHEN and CDR2 SYDVKM. This CDR3 comprises 15 residues. The CDR3 sequence: CASTSREGPTDTQYF. The DNA for the CDR3 is TGTGCCAGCACAAGCCGGGAGGGCCCGACAGATACGCAGTATTTT.

The J gene is TRBJ1-2, the V gene TRBV12-3 or TRBV12-4; the D is unclear. The ends were cut back, 6 bases at V and 4 bases at J, with 6 bases in the middle. The CDR3 is 11 residues long. CDR3 protein: CASRAPYGYTF. The CDR3 DNA sequence: TGTGCCAGCAGGGCCCCCTATGGCTACACCTTC.

The chain links TRBV7-9 to TRBJ1-4; D uncertain. V gave up 1 base and J gave up 8 bases, with 14 bases separating them. Germline CDR1 and CDR2: SEHNR and FQNEAQ (reference sequence). This CDR3 comprises 15 residues. In nucleotides, the CDR3 is TGTGCCAGCAGCTTAGTCGGCTTCGGAGGGGAAAAACTGTTTTTT. This codes for CASSLVGFGGEKLFF. Supplemented by reference TRBV7-9 and TRBJ1-4, the full variable domain reads DTGVSQNPRHKITKRGQNVTFRCDPISEHNRLYWYRQTLGQGPEFLTYFQNEAQLEKSRLLSDRFSAERPKGSFSTLEIQRTEQGDSAMYLCASSLVGFGGEKLFFGSGTQLSVL.

This clone came up once. The chain has TRBV19 and TRBJ1-3, with D hard to call. The CDR3 loop spans 14 amino acids. V was trimmed by 5 bases and J by 0 bases, leaving 8 bases between them. From germline, CDR1 is LNHDA and CDR2 SQIVND (reference sequence). The CDR3 loop is CASSASYSGNTIYF. CDR3 bases: TGTGCCAGTAGTGCGTCTTACTCTGGAAACACCATATATTTT.

The chain couples TRBV6-5 to TRBJ1-5; 7 bases are shared with TRBD1. The CDR3 extends over 14 amino acids. V gave up 5 bases and J gave up 6 bases; unmatched junction bases: 7. The germline V gene has CDR1 MNHEY and CDR2 SVGAGI. CDR3 DNA: TGTGCCAGCAGTCCTGACAGGGAAGGTCAGCCCCAGCATTTT. It translates to CASSPDREGQPQHF.

J is TRBJ2-5 and V is TRBV14, with a weak D call TRBD1 (5 bases). CDR1 is SGHDN, CDR2 FVKESK, per germline. The CDR3 has 15 amino acids. V was shortened by 1 base and J by 5 bases, with 14 bases between the two germline ends. CDR3 sequence: CASSQAPGRVETQYF. In nucleotides, the CDR3 is TGTGCCAGCAGCCAAGCGCCCGGCAGGGTTGAGACCCAGTACTTC.

This clone was observed once. The chain combines TRBV6-5 with TRBJ2-1; possibly TRBD2 for D (6 bases). The V end lost 2 bases, the J end lost 3 bases, and 11 bases lay between the germline ends. Germline V CDR1 and CDR2: MNHEY, SVGAGI. The CDR3 has 15 residues. CDR3 in amino acids: CASSYPGTYYNEQFF. The CDR3 DNA sequence: TGTGCCAGCAGTTACCCCGGGACTTACTACAATGAGCAGTTCTTC.

This chain uses TRBV6-5 with TRBJ2-7; TRBD2 aligns across 8 bases. The length of the CDR3 is 15 residues. V shed 7 bases, J shed 2 bases, and the junction held 10 bases outside the gene matches. Germline-derived CDR1 and CDR2 are MNHEY and SVGAGI. CDR3 residues: CASNRGGWETYEQYF. In DNA form, the CDR3 reads TGTGCCAGCAACCGGGGGGGATGGGAGACCTACGAGCAGTACTTC.

This clone was seen only a few times. The chain's CDR3 is CASSWGDGVPNQPQHF. CDR3 bases: TGTGCCAGCAGCTGGGGGGATGGGGTCCCCAATCAGCCCCAGCATTTT. This chain connects TRBV7-8 to TRBJ1-5; a possible D gene is TRBD1 (5 bases). The germline V and J ends were trimmed by 4 bases and 3 bases, with 16 bases remaining between them. The length of the CDR3 is 16 residues. CDR1 and CDR2 from the germline V gene are SGHVS and FQNEAQ.

Note on this clone: Other nucleotide sequences in the sample specify the same CDR3. V gene TRBV11-2 combines with J gene TRBJ1-3; 7 bases are a match to TRBD1. Germline CDR1 reads SGHAT; CDR2 reads FQNNGV. With V trimmed by 5 bases and J by 3 bases, 4 bases remained unmatched. The CDR3 contains 14 residues. CDR3 coding DNA: TGTGCCAGCAGCCTCGCAGGGGGTGGAAACACCATATATTTT. This encodes CASSLAGGGNTIYF.

This clone came up a few times. The chain has TRBV19 and TRBJ1-2, with D maybe TRBD1 (5 bases). The CDR3 runs to 13 residues. Trimming stripped 0 bases from V and 4 bases from J, with 6 bases between. Germline V gene data show CDR1 as LNHDA and CDR2 as SQIVND (reference sequence). This chain's CDR3 is CASSIEGTYGYTF. CDR3 coding DNA: TGTGCCAGTAGTATAGAGGGGACCTATGGCTACACCTTC.

This sequence joins TRBV18 and TRBJ1-2; 7 bases agree with TRBD1. V was pared by 3 bases and J by 2 bases, with 9 bases of the junction left unmatched. This CDR3 region has 16 residues. In germline, CDR1 is KGHSH, CDR2 LQKENI. This CDR3 reads CASSPSRDRENYGYTF. The CDR3 nucleotides are TGTGCCAGCTCACCTTCCAGGGACAGAGAGAACTATGGCTACACCTTC. Full variable domain (missing parts from reference TRBV18 and TRBJ1-2): NAGVMQNPRHLVRRRGQEARLRCSPMKGHSHVYWYRQLPEEGLKFMVYLQKENIIDESGMPKERFSAEFPKEGPSILRIQQVVRGDSAAYFCASSPSRDRENYGYTFGSGTRLTVV.

The chain combines TRBV3-1 (or the pseudogene TRBV3-2) with TRBJ2-3; possible D gene TRBD1, 5 bases. Germline V gene data show CDR1 as LGHDT and CDR2 as YNNKEL (reference sequence). Trimming took off 0 bases at V and 4 bases at J, with 11 bases between the two ends. CDR3 size: 15 residues. The chain's CDR3 is CASSQEMPRADTQYF. For the CDR3, the DNA is TGTGCCAGCAGCCAAGAGATGCCCAGGGCAGATACGCAGTATTTT.

The chain recombines TRBV28 with TRBJ1-5; perhaps TRBD1 as D (6 bases). Trimming shortened V by 2 bases and J by 3 bases, and 11 bases separated the two germline ends. The CDR3 has 15 amino acids. CDR1 is MDHEN, CDR2 SYDVKM, per germline. CDR3 bases: TGTGCCAGCAGTTTACCTAGGACAGTCAATCAGCCCCAGCATTTT. It yields the protein CASSLPRTVNQPQHF.

This clone was picked up one time. The rearrangement joins TRBV6-5 to TRBJ1-1; D is unclear. This CDR3 is 14 amino acids long. CDR1 and CDR2 from the germline V gene are MNHEY and SVGAGI. Trimming took off 10 bases at V and 2 bases at J, with 17 bases between the two ends. CDR3 sequence: CATTRYEGNTEAFF. The CDR3 DNA reads as TGTGCCACCACACGTTACGAGGGAAACACTGAAGCTTTCTTT.

The chain recombines TRBV7-9 with TRBJ2-3; 9 nucleotides align to TRBD1. This CDR3 spans 14 amino acids. CDR1 SEHNR and CDR2 FQNEAQ come from the germline V gene (reference sequence). V lost 5 bases and J lost 4; bases outside the gene matches: 4. The CDR3 nucleotides read TGTGCCAGCAGCAAGGGACAGGGCCCAGATACGCAGTATTTT. It encodes CASSKGQGPDTQYF.

This clone was recorded only once. The chain joins TRBV27 to TRBJ2-1; D possibly corresponds to TRBD2 (5 bases). Germline values: CDR1 MNHEY, CDR2 SMNVEV (reference sequence). V lost 9 bases and J 9 bases, leaving 27 bases between the germline ends. The length of the CDR3 is 16 residues. CDR3 sequence: CASPLSGVEGPCEQFF. CDR3 DNA: TGTGCCAGTCCACTATCTGGTGTTGAGGGCCCATGTGAGCAGTTCTTC.

The chain recombines TRBV6-5 with TRBJ2-1; TRBD2 aligns across 7 bases. Trimming took 5 bases from V and 8 from J; bases not matched to a gene: 9. Germline CDR1 reads MNHEY; CDR2 reads SVGAGI. The CDR3 runs to 14 residues. CDR3 region: CASSRAGVSYEQFF. The CDR3 DNA is TGTGCCAGCAGTAGGGCGGGAGTCAGCTATGAGCAGTTCTTC.

The chain carries TRBV7-9 and TRBJ2-7; D is unresolved. Per the germline V gene, CDR1 is SEHNR and CDR2 is FQNEAQ (reference sequence). V was clipped by 5 bases and J by 6 bases, with 8 bases between them. This CDR3 comprises 11 residues. CDR3 DNA: TGTGCCAGCAGCCAGAACACCGAGCAGTACTTC. Translating it yields CASSQNTEQYF.

In this sample, this clone turned up once. The chain joins TRBV27 to TRBJ1-2; D uncertain. Germline V CDR1 and CDR2: MNHEY, SMNVEV (reference sequence). The CDR3 spans 15 residues. The ends were cut back, 10 bases at V and 2 bases at J, with 20 bases in the middle. CDR3 nucleotides: TGTGCCACGAAAACCGGACCCCTTATGAACTATGGCTACACCTTC. Protein: CATKTGPLMNYGYTF.

The rearrangement uses TRBV15 and TRBJ2-2; 9 bases agree with TRBD1. V dropped 2 bases and J dropped 5; count of bases not matched to a gene: 6. This CDR3 is built from 16 residues. CDR1 is LNHNV and CDR2 is YYDKDF in the germline V gene (reference sequence). CDR3 in DNA: TGTGCCACCAGCAGACGTCCGGGACAGGGAACCGGGGAGCTGTTTTTT. It yields the protein CATSRRPGQGTGELFF.

The genes are TRBV30 and TRBJ2-1; no firm D call. The CDR3 is made up of 13 amino acids. V lost 3 bases and J lost 3, with 9 bases in between. CDR1 and CDR2 (germline): GTSNPN, SVGIG (reference sequence). DNA for the CDR3: TGTGCCTGGAGCGGCCACCTCTACAATGAGCAGTTCTTC. Translation gives CAWSGHLYNEQFF.